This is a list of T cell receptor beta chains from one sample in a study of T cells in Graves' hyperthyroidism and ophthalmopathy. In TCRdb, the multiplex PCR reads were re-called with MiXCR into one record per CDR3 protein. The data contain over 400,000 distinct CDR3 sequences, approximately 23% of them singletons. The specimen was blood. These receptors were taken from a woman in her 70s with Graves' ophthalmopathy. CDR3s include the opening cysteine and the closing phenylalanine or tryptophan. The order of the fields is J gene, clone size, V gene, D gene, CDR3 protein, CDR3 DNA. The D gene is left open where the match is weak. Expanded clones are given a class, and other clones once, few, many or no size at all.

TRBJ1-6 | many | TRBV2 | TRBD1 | CAKGQGGTRSPLHF | TGTGCCAAAGGACAGGGAGGTACGAGATCACCCCTCCACTTT
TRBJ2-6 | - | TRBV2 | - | CAANSGANVLTF | TGTGCCGCCAACTCTGGGGCCAACGTCCTGACTTTC
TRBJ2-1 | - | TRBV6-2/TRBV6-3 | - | CASSGVSEQFF | TGTGCCAGCTCAGGGGTGAGTGAGCAGTTCTTC
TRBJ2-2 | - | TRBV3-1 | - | CASSQDLGTSNTGELFF | TGTGCCAGCAGCCAAGATCTAGGGACATCTAACACCGGGGAGCTGTTTTTT
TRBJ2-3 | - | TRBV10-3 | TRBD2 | CAIGSTSGRDTDTQYF | TGTGCCATCGGCTCGACTAGCGGGAGAGACACAGATACGCAGTATTTT
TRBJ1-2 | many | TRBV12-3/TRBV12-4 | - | CASSFDANYGYTF | TGTGCCAGCAGTTTCGACGCTAACTATGGCTACACCTTC
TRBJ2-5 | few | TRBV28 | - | CASSIPNGLQETQYF | TGTGCCAGCAGCATCCCTAATGGGCTGCAAGAGACCCAGTACTTC
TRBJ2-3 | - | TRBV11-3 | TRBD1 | CASSFGLQGGTDTQYF | TGTGCCAGCAGCTTCGGGCTCCAGGGGGGCACAGATACGCAGTATTTT
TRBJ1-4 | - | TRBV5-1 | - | CASSPDGLSSEKLFF | TGCGCCAGCAGCCCTGACGGTCTCTCCAGTGAAAAACTGTTTTTT
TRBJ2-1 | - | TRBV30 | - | CAWNVASSYNEQFF | TGTGCCTGGAACGTGGCTAGCTCCTACAATGAGCAGTTCTTC
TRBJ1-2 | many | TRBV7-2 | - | CASSRGTDRSYGYTF | TGTGCCAGCAGCCGCGGGACGGATAGATCCTATGGCTACACCTTC
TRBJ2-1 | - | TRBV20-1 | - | CSARMFGGTGGNEQFF | TGCAGTGCTAGGATGTTCGGCGGGACGGGCGGTAATGAGCAGTTCTTC
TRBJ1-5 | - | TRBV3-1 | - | CASSQGPLSNQPQHF | TGTGCCAGCAGCCAAGGTCCGCTTAGCAATCAGCCCCAGCATTTT
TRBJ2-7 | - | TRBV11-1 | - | CASRFGGTGTYEQYF | TGTGCCAGCAGATTCGGGGGGACAGGAACCTACGAGCAGTACTTC
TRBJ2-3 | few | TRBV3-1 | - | CASSQLPTDTQYF | TGTGCCAGCAGCCAGCTTCCCACAGATACGCAGTATTTT
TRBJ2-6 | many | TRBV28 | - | CASSLWGSGQTYSGANVLTF | TGTGCCAGCAGTTTATGGGGGTCCGGACAGACTTACTCTGGGGCCAACGTCCTGACTTTC
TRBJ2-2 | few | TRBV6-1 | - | CASNVGYLGELFF | TGTGCCAGCAACGTGGGGTATCTGGGGGAGCTGTTTTTT
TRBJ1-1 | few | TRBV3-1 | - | CASSLRRRQAFF | TGTGCCAGCAGCCTTAGACGACGGCAAGCTTTCTTT
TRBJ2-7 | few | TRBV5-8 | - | CASSSWVGRLLPYEQYF | TGTGCCAGCAGCTCCTGGGTGGGGCGTTTATTACCCTACGAGCAGTACTTC
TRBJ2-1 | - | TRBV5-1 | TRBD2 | CASSSGTSVNNEQFF | TGCGCCAGCAGCTCCGGGACTAGCGTAAACAATGAGCAGTTCTTC
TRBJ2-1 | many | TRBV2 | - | CASSALDYNEQFF | TGTGCCAGCAGTGCACTAGACTACAATGAGCAGTTCTTC
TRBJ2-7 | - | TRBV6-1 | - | CASSRYSGSGEQYF | TGTGCCAGCAGTAGATATTCAGGGTCCGGGGAGCAGTACTTC
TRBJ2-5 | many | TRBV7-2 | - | CASSFPLGGGIEETQYF | TGTGCCAGCAGCTTCCCGCTTGGGGGGGGCATTGAGGAGACCCAGTACTTC
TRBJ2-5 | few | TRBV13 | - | CASSFGALSDTQETQYF | TGTGCCAGCAGCTTCGGGGCCCTTAGCGATACCCAAGAGACCCAGTACTTC
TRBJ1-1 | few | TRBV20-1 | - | CSARFGNWNTEAFF | TGCAGTGCTAGATTCGGCAACTGGAACACTGAAGCTTTCTTT
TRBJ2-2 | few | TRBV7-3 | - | CASSLGPPDTGELFF | TGTGCCAGCAGCTTAGGGCCGCCGGACACCGGGGAGCTGTTTTTT
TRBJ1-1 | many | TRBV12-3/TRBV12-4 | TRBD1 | CASSMTGFEAFF | TGTGCCAGCAGTATGACAGGGTTCGAGGCTTTCTTT
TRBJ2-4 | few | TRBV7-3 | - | CASSSPNPGMVGYF | TGTGCCAGCAGCTCGCCCAACCCCGGGATGGTAGGGTACTTC
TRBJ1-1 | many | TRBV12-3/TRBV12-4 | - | CASIKGAEAFF | TGTGCCAGCATCAAGGGGGCTGAAGCTTTCTTT
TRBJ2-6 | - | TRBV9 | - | CASSVSGANVLTF | TGTGCCAGCAGCGTTTCCGGGGCCAACGTCCTGACTTTC
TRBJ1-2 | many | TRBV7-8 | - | CASSIQGSYGYTF | TGTGCCAGCAGCATACAGGGAAGCTATGGCTACACCTTC
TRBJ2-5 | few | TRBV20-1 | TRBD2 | CSPTGTSVLDAWGTQYF | TGCAGTCCCACAGGGACTAGCGTTCTCGACGCCTGGGGGACCCAGTACTTC
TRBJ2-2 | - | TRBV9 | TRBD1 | CASSAGTGGRNTGELFF | TGTGCCAGCAGCGCCGGGACAGGGGGGAGGAACACCGGGGAGCTGTTTTTT
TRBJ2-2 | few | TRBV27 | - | CASRLGTGELFF | TGTGCCAGCCGACTGGGCACCGGGGAGCTGTTTTTT
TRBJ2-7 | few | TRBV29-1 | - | CSVVVGSTSYEQYF | TGCAGCGTTGTAGTCGGTTCTACTTCCTACGAGCAGTACTTC